Included here is one TCR beta chain sequence, with context. A few counts support this clone. It lacks a known antigen. No per-base quality is available; no much larger clone lies one base away. The immunoSEQ hsTCRB v3.0 assay was used at survey level resolution to sequence the TRB variable region. A depth of roughly 35,000-50,000 T-cell genomes per sample was targeted for TRB sequencing. Pooled TRB libraries were sequenced on an Illumina MiSeq with a v3 150-cycle kit. The published analysis was carried out like this. Repertoire analysis was run in R within a reproducible Nextflow workflow that covered QC, data transformation and analysis. Custom analyses were implemented in LymphoSeq2, an R package for AIRR-Seq data exploration. Several samples that produced fewer than 5000 total TRB sequences were removed, so 180 or so HIV repertoires were analyzed. Of the roughly 190 retained HIV repertoires, about 60 were collected before and roughly 130 after ART initiation. Repertoires were downsampled to 5000 TRB nucleotide sequences, with summary statistics averaged over 100 downsampling iterations. Only TRB sequences with CDR3 regions of at least seven amino acids were retained for analysis. Two measures captured diversity: a Shannon entropy-derived clonality score and the Gini coefficient. In the repertoire networks, any two of the top 5000 CDR3 amino acid sequences were linked whenever the two sequences differed by an edit distance of one. For TRB CDR3 amino acid sequences, antigen specificity groups and MHC restriction were predicted with GLIPH2. CDR3 amino acid sequences were matched against VDJdb and McPAS-TCR to flag known CMV, EBV, HIV or tissue antigen associations. Pre-ART, post-ART and control groups were compared with Wilcoxon signed-rank tests and Holm-Bonferroni correction. This immuneACCESS table, as held by TCRdb, lists in-frame sequences with V and J called but not all clones. Of the missing ones, under half trace to an unresolved V gene in checked studies; the others have no known cause. That table gives V, J and clone size, and the DNA gave D and trimming. A total of roughly 25,000 clones appear in this sample, 79% of them only once. The leading ten clones occupy around 10% of the sample.

The CDR3, from cysteine to phenylalanine, totals 13 residues. Only the CDR3 part of the read is kept: 39 bases, read in frame from the first base. CDR1 MNHEY and CDR2 SVGAGI are derived from the germline V gene. V loses 6 bases, J loses 6 bases, and the germline ends lie 15 bases apart. To be included, a participant needed at least one PBMC sample from before ART initiation plus at least two post-ART samples. Every participant with HIV received treatment in the United States of America. Cryopreserved samples of about 0.95-11 million PBMC were thawed and washed before DNA extraction. At the time of the earliest PBMC sample for each participant with HIV, ages ranged from about 23 to 60 years. Each participant contributed PBMC samples from 1-4 timepoints before ART initiation and 2-8 timepoints after ART initiation, with a median of 7 samples. For every participant, serial HIV viral load, CD4+ T-cell count, ART history and demographic data were obtained. Genomic DNA was extracted from unsorted PBMC with a Qiagen kit on a QIAcube, with processing performed in batches of 12 samples.

The data belong to a study of long-term antiretroviral therapy in people with HIV (dated by TCRdb to between 2022 and 2023). With regard to the full study: The earliest samples were collected roughly a decade before the 2015 WHO recommendation for immediate ART, at a time when ART was usually postponed until CD4 counts fell. This retrospective serial study examined whether starting ART and sustained HIV suppression were associated with changes in the composition and diversity of the TRB repertoire in peripheral blood. No cross-contamination during QIAcube processing turned up in test extractions that ran a monoclonal T-cell line alongside around 32 polyclonal samples. A total of under 250 cryopreserved PBMC samples came from approximately 30 adults with confirmed HIV infection and were collected serially over a mean of approximately six years (range 1-12). About 35% of the 30 participants with HIV were female.

Summary of the overall study and its limitations: The samples were dated from the mid-2000s to the late 2010s, and the ART regimens that were used may be less effective than current ART regimens. Because pre-ART samples had limited cell numbers, unsorted PBMC were profiled rather than sorted CD4+ and CD8+ T cells. Starting ART was linked to a significant rise in TRB diversity, yet even with long-term ART the diversity remained significantly lower than in transplant donor controls. No data were available on ART adherence, viral resistance or therapy changes, limiting inferences about post-ART repertoire changes. Since PBMC availability was limited, sequencing covered only the TCR beta chain, with no alpha chain pairing. Expanded TRB clones identified before ART initiation dominated the repertoire at all time points, although this dominance fluctuated and declined in many PLHIV after ART. Compared with controls, HIV repertoires had narrower CDR3 length ranges, and the network structure pointed to an antigen-experienced repertoire that shifted only slightly toward naive after ART.

The receptor was isolated from a man in his thirties or forties with HIV. The chain is encoded by TRBV6-5 joined to TRBJ2-7; the D gene is not confidently resolved. The sequenced sample was unsorted PBMCs, obtained 2.1 years after starting antiretroviral therapy. The nucleotide sequence is TGTGCCAGCAGCTCCCCCCCGGGCCTCGAGCAGTACTTC. This encodes CASSSPPGLEQYF.